This entry lists 30 T cell receptor beta chains sequenced from one sample in a study of early T cells in non-severe SARS-CoV-2 infection. TCRdb reprocessed the 5' RACE reads via MiXCR and lists one record per CDR3 protein. The top ten hold more than 7% of the sample, which has about 23,000 distinct CDR3 sequences, approximately 4.5% seen once. The sequencing input was whole blood. The receptors shown here come from an adult who was a healthcare worker with PCR-confirmed SARS-CoV-2 infection or an uninfected control (not recorded which).

The sample holds many counts of this clonotype. The genes are TRBV10-3 and TRBJ2-5; the D gene is possibly TRBD2 (5 bases). From germline, CDR1 is ENHRY and CDR2 SYGVKD. The CDR3 runs to 17 residues. With 3 bases removed from V and 1 base from J, the gap between germline ends came to 18 bases. The CDR3 sequence is CAISDPRADLGQETQYF. CDR3 coding DNA: TGTGCCATCAGTGACCCGAGGGCGGATCTGGGCCAAGAGACCCAGTACTTC.

V is TRBV19 and J is TRBJ2-5; D unresolved. Trimming pared 5 bases from V and 5 bases from J, leaving 9 bases between. The CDR3 spans 12 residues. CDR1 is LNHDA and CDR2 is SQIVND in the germline V gene (reference sequence). The CDR3 sequence is CASSPERETQYF. The DNA for the CDR3 is TGTGCCAGTAGTCCCGAGAGGGAGACCCAGTACTTC.

This clonotype occurred many times. This chain uses TRBV5-1 with TRBJ2-2; 8 positions match TRBD1. Germline V gene lookup returns CDR1 SGHRS and CDR2 YFSETQ. The CDR3 is 15 amino acids. The V segment lost 3 bases and the J segment 1 base; nucleotides outside the gene matches: 2. The CDR3, as DNA: TGCGCCAGCAGCTGGGGGACAGGGAACACCGGGGAGCTGTTTTTT. Translation gives CASSWGTGNTGELFF.

There are many counts of this clonotype. The chain links TRBV5-1 to TRBJ1-4; possible D gene TRBD1, 6 bases. The CDR3 runs to 15 residues. The germline CDR1 and CDR2 sequences are SGHRS and YFSETQ. Trimming pared 5 bases from V and 7 bases from J, leaving 18 bases between. The CDR3 region has the DNA TGCGCCAGCAGTTCCGCGCCAGGGGAAAGTGAAAAACTGTTTTTT. Translating gives CASSSAPGESEKLFF.

This clonotype was seen ten or more times. This chain joins TRBV4-3 and TRBJ1-1; 8 bases map to TRBD1. The germline CDR1 and CDR2 sequences are LGHNA and YSLEER. The length of the CDR3 is 15 residues. V dropped 4 bases and J dropped 0; count of bases not matched to a gene: 4. Here the CDR3 reads CASSPRTGMNTEAFF. In nucleotides, the CDR3 is TGCGCCAGCAGCCCCCGGACAGGGATGAACACTGAAGCTTTCTTT.

The V and J genes are TRBV7-6 and TRBJ1-2; no reliable D call. CDR3 size: 13 residues. The germline V and J ends were trimmed by 5 bases and 4 bases, with 11 bases remaining between them. In germline, CDR1 is SGHVS, CDR2 FNYEAQ. The CDR3 sequence is CASSPNLGYGYTF. The CDR3 coding sequence is TGTGCCAGCAGCCCGAACCTAGGCTATGGCTACACCTTC.

V gene TRBV6-1 combines with J gene TRBJ2-7, with 9 bases lining up with TRBD1. CDR1 MNHNS and CDR2 SASEGT come from the germline V gene. With 1 base clipped from V and 3 bases from J, the junction kept 4 bases outside the gene matches. CDR3 length equals 15 residues. The CDR3 DNA reads TGTGCCAGCAGTGAAGGGGGGGACAGGGTCTACGAGCAGTACTTC. Residues: CASSEGGDRVYEQYF.

This clonotype was seen ten or more times. The genes are TRBV7-2 and TRBJ2-1, with D unresolved. Germline lookup yields CDR1 SGHTA and CDR2 FQGNSA. The CDR3 contains 14 residues. Deletions cut 2 bases from V and 3 bases from J, with 8 bases between. CDR3 loop: CASSLMVNYNEQFF. The CDR3 coding sequence is TGTGCCAGCAGCTTAATGGTAAACTACAATGAGCAGTTCTTC.

This clonotype was observed at least ten times. This chain links TRBV7-9 with TRBJ1-1; possibly TRBD1 for D (6 bases). This CDR3 has 16 amino acids. The ends were cut back, 2 bases at V and 2 bases at J, with 15 bases in the middle. The germline CDR1 and CDR2 sequences are SEHNR and FQNEAQ (reference sequence). CDR3: CASSLPLIRGNTEAFF. In nucleotides, the CDR3 is TGTGCCAGCAGCTTACCACTCATCAGGGGAAACACTGAAGCTTTCTTT.

This clonotype was observed at least ten times. V and J are TRBV7-6 and TRBJ1-3; unclear D gene. The germline CDR1 and CDR2 sequences are SGHVS and FNYEAQ. This CDR3 comprises 14 residues. V gave up 0 bases and J gave up 2 bases, with 5 bases separating them. Here the CDR3 DNA reads TGTGCCAGCAGCTTAGCTCGACCTGGAAACACCATATATTTT. This translates into CASSLARPGNTIYF.

This clonotype appeared many times. The chain joins TRBV24-1 to TRBJ2-3; D ambiguous. The CDR3 has 16 residues. V was shortened by 4 bases and J by 1 base, with 14 bases between the two germline ends. Germline V gene sequence: CDR1 KGHDR, CDR2 SFDVKD. The CDR3 protein is CATSDPPRAGTDTQYF. CDR3 sequence (DNA): TGTGCCACCAGTGACCCTCCTCGGGCCGGCACAGATACGCAGTATTTT.

By its share, this clonotype is medium-sized. This chain joins TRBV7-2 and TRBJ2-1, with 10 bases matching TRBD1. Unmatched junction bases numbered 8, after V lost 5 bases and J lost 7 bases. Germline CDR1 reads SGHTA; CDR2 reads FQGNSA. The CDR3 is 15 amino acids. DNA for the CDR3: TGTGCCAGCAGCCTACCGGGACAGGGGTCTAATGAGCAGTTCTTC. Its translation is CASSLPGQGSNEQFF.

This clonotype was seen a few times. V is TRBV7-2 and J is TRBJ2-2; 13 bases agree with TRBD2. Germline values: CDR1 SGHTA, CDR2 FQGNSA. This CDR3 is 16 amino acids long. The trim removed 4 bases at V and 4 bases at J, leaving 3 bases unmatched. The DNA of the CDR3 is TGTGCCAGCAGCTACACTAGCGGGGGGGTCACCGGGGAGCTGTTTTTT. Translated, it gives CASSYTSGGVTGELFF.

The genes are TRBV24-1 and TRBJ2-2; weak D call: TRBD1 (6 bases). Germline V CDR1 and CDR2: KGHDR, SFDVKD. The V and J ends lost 4 bases and 3 bases respectively, with 8 bases between them. CDR3 length equals 14 residues. The CDR3 reads CATSEQGYTGELFF. The CDR3 DNA is TGTGCCACCAGTGAACAGGGTTACACCGGGGAGCTGTTTTTT.

This clonotype has ten or more counts. The chain joins TRBV28 to TRBJ1-4, with 7 bases matching TRBD1. The germline V gene encodes CDR1 MDHEN and CDR2 SYDVKM. With V trimmed by 6 bases and J by 1 base, 5 bases remained unmatched. This CDR3 comprises 15 residues. The CDR3 DNA reads TGTGCCAGCAGAGACAGGGCGAAAACTAATGAAAAACTGTTTTTT. Translation gives CASRDRAKTNEKLFF.

A few counts support this clonotype. The chain carries TRBV2 and TRBJ2-7; D is uncertain. Trimming took 6 bases from V and 3 from J, leaving 12 bases between them. CDR1 and CDR2 (germline): SNHLY, FYNNEI. The CDR3 has 13 amino acids. CDR3 amino acids: CASSAGPGYEQYF. CDR3 bases: TGTGCCAGCAGCGCCGGGCCAGGCTACGAGCAGTACTTC.

This clonotype was counted many times. This chain connects TRBV9 to TRBJ1-6; 7 positions agree with TRBD1. The V and J ends lost 6 bases and 9 bases, in that order; junction bases with no gene match: 9. Germline V gene lookup returns CDR1 SGDLS and CDR2 YYNGEE. The CDR3 loop spans 14 amino acids. CDR3 protein: CASTLTGESSPLHF. CDR3 nucleotide sequence: TGTGCCAGCACCTTAACAGGGGAAAGTTCACCCCTCCACTTT.

This clonotype was observed many times. The rearrangement links TRBV28 to TRBJ1-2; D unclear. The CDR3 is 14 amino acids. The germline V and J ends were trimmed by 3 bases and 4 bases, with 12 bases remaining between them. Germline V lookup: CDR1 MDHEN, CDR2 SYDVKM. The CDR3 loop is CASSLIGPFYGYTF. CDR3 nucleotides: TGTGCCAGCAGTTTGATCGGCCCTTTCTATGGCTACACCTTC.

This clonotype occurred many times. The chain recombines TRBV12-3 or TRBV12-4 with TRBJ1-1; 7 nucleotides agree with TRBD1. V shed 6 bases and J 1 base; nucleotides not matched to a gene: 8. The CDR3 sequence is 15 residues long. The CDR3 spells CASRPAGGPNTEAFF. The CDR3 nucleotides read TGTGCCAGCAGGCCCGCAGGGGGACCGAACACTGAAGCTTTCTTT.

This clonotype was seen at least ten times. V usage is TRBV19 and J usage is TRBJ2-2; 7 bases line up with TRBD2. Germline-derived CDR1 and CDR2 are LNHDA and SQIVND (reference sequence). The length of the CDR3 is 13 residues. Trimming at V came to 8 bases and at J to 3 bases, leaving 3 bases not matched to a gene. CDR3 bases: TGTGCCAGTGACCGGGAGGACACCGGGGAGCTGTTTTTT. Residues: CASDREDTGELFF.

V usage is TRBV3-1 and J usage is TRBJ2-1; D not certain. Germline loops: CDR1 LGHDT, CDR2 YNNKEL (reference sequence). Deletions cut 6 bases from V and 13 bases from J, with 19 bases between. The CDR3 spans 13 residues. CDR3 residues: CASRPDGSSPQFF. The CDR3, as DNA: TGTGCCAGCAGACCCGACGGGTCCTCGCCTCAGTTCTTC.

This clonotype was counted at least ten times. The gene calls are TRBV5-4 and TRBJ2-7; D is unclear. This CDR3 region has 12 residues. CDR1 is SGHNT and CDR2 is YYREEE in the germline V gene (reference sequence). V was shortened by 0 bases and J by 4 bases, with 5 bases between the two germline ends. In DNA form, the CDR3 reads TGTGCCAGCAGCTTGGACATGTACGAGCAGTACTTC. Residues: CASSLDMYEQYF.

Many counts were recorded for this clonotype. The V and J genes are TRBV3-1 and TRBJ1-5, with TRBD1 as a possible D gene (5 bases). V gave up 2 bases and J gave up 2 bases, with 10 bases separating them. CDR1 and CDR2 (germline): LGHDT, YNNKEL (reference sequence). The CDR3 contains 15 residues. CDR3 amino acids: CASSQSGGGNQPQHF. The CDR3 DNA is TGTGCCAGCAGCCAATCGGGGGGAGGCAATCAGCCCCAGCATTTT.

This clonotype counts as medium-sized (0.01 to 0.1%). V and J are TRBV5-1 and TRBJ1-2, with no clear D. V was clipped by 0 bases and J by 8 bases, with 11 bases between them. CDR1 and CDR2 (germline): SGHRS, YFSETQ. The CDR3 totals 13 residues. The DNA for the CDR3 is TGCGCCAGCAGCTTGGACACGCTACAAGGCTACACCTTC. Amino acids: CASSLDTLQGYTF.

This clonotype was observed many times. The V call is TRBV19, the J call TRBJ2-7, with a tentative D call TRBD2 (5 bases). Between the trimmed V and J ends, which lost 1 base and 2 bases, there was a span of 6 bases. Germline-derived CDR1 and CDR2 are LNHDA and SQIVND (reference sequence). The CDR3 length is 13 residues. The DNA of the CDR3 is TGTGCCAGTAGTATAGGGACTGCCTACGAGCAGTACTTC. It is translated as CASSIGTAYEQYF.

This clonotype showed up many times. The V call is TRBV7-2, the J call TRBJ2-7, with a weak D call TRBD1 (6 bases). The length of the CDR3 is 15 residues. Trimming shortened V by 5 bases and J by 3 bases, and 17 bases separated the two germline ends. Per the germline V gene, CDR1 is SGHTA and CDR2 is FQGNSA. CDR3 DNA sequence: TGTGCCAGCAGCATCAGGGGCACAGCTTTCTACGAGCAGTACTTC. Its translation is CASSIRGTAFYEQYF.

This clonotype was detected ten times or more. The CDR3 DNA follows: TGCAGTGCTAGAGATCCCCGCGGGGGGGCCGGAGATGAGCAGTTCTTC. Translated: CSARDPRGGAGDEQFF. The chain uses TRBV20-1 and TRBJ2-1; 9 nucleotides line up with TRBD2. Germline-derived CDR1 and CDR2 are DFQATT and SNEGSKA (reference sequence). Germline trimming cut 0 bases from V and 8 bases from J; bases unmatched to any gene: 11. The CDR3 covers 16 residues.

The chain employs TRBV5-4 and TRBJ2-1; the D is unclear. The CDR3 runs to 14 residues. The germline gives CDR1 SGHNT, CDR2 YYREEE (reference sequence). The V gene lost 3 bases and the J gene lost 0 bases, with 7 bases spanning the gap. As DNA, the CDR3 is TGTGCCAGCAGCTGGAACAGCTCCTACAATGAGCAGTTCTTC. It translates to CASSWNSSYNEQFF.

This chain connects TRBV11-3 to TRBJ2-1; 7 bases match TRBD1. The junction had 5 bases not matched to a gene; V was cut back by 5 bases and J by 4 bases. Germline CDR1 is SGHNT and CDR2 is YENEEA. The CDR3 loop spans 14 amino acids. The CDR3 nucleotides are TGTGCCAGCAGCGCCGGGACAGTTTACAATGAGCAGTTCTTC. Translated, it gives CASSAGTVYNEQFF.

This clonotype turned up a few times. The rearrangement uses TRBV27 and TRBJ1-6; tentatively, D is TRBD1 (5 bases). The germline V gene encodes CDR1 MNHEY and CDR2 SMNVEV (reference sequence). V dropped 0 bases and J dropped 3 bases, with 12 bases sitting between them. This CDR3 comprises 17 residues. DNA for the CDR3: TGTGCCAGCAGTTTATCGTCGCAGGGCGGCTATAATTCACCCCTCCACTTT. Translation gives CASSLSSQGGYNSPLHF.